This TCR beta chain was recovered during a study of breast tumors, draining lymph nodes, adjacent tissues. The study, taken as a whole, reports: Tumor T cell lymph node origin was a supported hypothesis, not proven. Tumors had less TCR diversity than lymph nodes, more than nontumor tissue. Findings are consistent with lymph node origin and intratumoral expansion of most tumor T cells.

This clonotype was picked up many times. What it binds is not known. TCRdb analysed the multiplex PCR reads with MiXCR anew, one entry per CDR3 protein. There are roughly 110,000 distinct CDR3 sequences in the sample; about 30% occur only once, and approximately 5.3% lies in the top ten. CDR3 size: 16 residues. In germline, CDR1 is DFQATT, CDR2 SNEGSKA (reference sequence). V was clipped by 6 bases and J by 9 bases, with 27 bases between them. Samples came from axillary lymph nodes draining the breast cancer. This sequence originates from a female donor with breast cancer. Some clones in this sample may be carry-over from other donors' samples. The chain has TRBV20-1 and TRBJ2-1, with D perhaps matching TRBD1 or TRBD2 (6 bases each). What was sequenced was axillary lymph node tissue. The CDR3 loop reads CSAPGGPGDWGGEQFF. CDR3 in DNA: TGCAGTGCCCCCGGGGGCCCAGGGGATTGGGGAGGTGAGCAGTTCTTC.